Presented here are 3 T cell receptor beta chains from one specimen sequenced in a study of blood T cell repertoires in COVID-19. TCRdb's copy holds only in-frame clones and misses some; the assay was immunoSEQ multiplex PCR. The data hold 250,000 or so clones, with around 93% observed a single time. Sample: PBMCs or T cells enriched from blood (not recorded which). Receptors originate from a man aged 35 to 55 who had been exposed to COVID-19.

This clone showed up just once. V and J are TRBV3-1 (or the pseudogene TRBV3-2) and TRBJ2-7; D is possibly TRBD2 (6 bases). CDR3 length: 14 amino acids. The V end was cut by 3 bases, the J end by 0 bases, with 9 bases between. Germline V gene data show CDR1 as LGHDT and CDR2 as YNNKEL (reference sequence). This CDR3 is CASSQASDSYEQYF. The CDR3 region has the DNA TGTGCCAGCAGCCAGGCTAGCGACTCCTACGAGCAGTACTTC.

The chain links TRBV5-6 to TRBJ2-2, with D tentatively TRBD2 (5 bases). From germline, CDR1 is SGHDT and CDR2 YYEEEE. Trimming removed 1 base at V and 9 bases at J, with 19 bases between. This CDR3 region has 16 residues. CDR3 in DNA: TGTGCCAGCAGCTTGTCCCCGGACTGGGAAACCCGGGAGCTGTTTTTT. Translation: CASSLSPDWETRELFF.

The sample holds one count of this clone. The chain combines TRBV5-5 with TRBJ1-2, with TRBD1 as a possible D gene (5 bases). The germline V gene encodes CDR1 SGHKS and CDR2 YYEKEE (reference sequence). V was clipped by 0 bases and J by 0 bases, with 9 bases between them. There are 15 residues in the CDR3. The CDR3 DNA reads as TGTGCCAGCAGCTTGGAGGGGCCTACTAACTATGGCTACACCTTC. It translates to CASSLEGPTNYGYTF.